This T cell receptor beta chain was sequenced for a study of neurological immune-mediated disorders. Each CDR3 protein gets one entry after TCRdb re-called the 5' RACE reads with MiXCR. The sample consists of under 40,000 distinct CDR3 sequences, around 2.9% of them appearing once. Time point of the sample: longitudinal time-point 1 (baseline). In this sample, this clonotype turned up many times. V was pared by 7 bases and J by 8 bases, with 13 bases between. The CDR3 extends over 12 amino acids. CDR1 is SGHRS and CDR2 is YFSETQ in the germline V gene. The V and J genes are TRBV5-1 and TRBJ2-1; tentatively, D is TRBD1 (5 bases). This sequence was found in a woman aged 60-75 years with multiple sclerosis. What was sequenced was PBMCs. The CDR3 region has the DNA TGCGCCAGCCACCTCCAGGGCTATGAGCAGTTCTTC. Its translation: CASHLQGYEQFF. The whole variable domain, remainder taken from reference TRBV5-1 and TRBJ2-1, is KAGVTQTPRYLIKTRGQQVTLSCSPISGHRSVSWYQQTPGQGLQFLFEYFSETQRNKGNFPGRFSGRQFSNSRSEMNVSTLELGDSALYLCASHLQGYEQFFGPGTRLTVL.